The clone carrying this T cell receptor beta chain was seen only a few times. CDR3 regions were amplified by Arm-PCR using iRepertoire HTBI primers to build TCR beta libraries. TCRdb re-called the multiplex PCR reads with MiXCR, one entry per CDR3 protein. The table records roughly 420,000 distinct CDR3 sequences, 12% to 15% of them present only once. This CDR3 is 17 amino acids long. J lost 1 base, V lost 4 bases, and 4 bases had no gene match. Per germline, CDR1 SGHRS and CDR2 YFSETQ. Regarding time point: newly diagnosed GD, antithyroid drugs for less than 3 months. PBMC RNA was the source of the TCR library. Patients came through an endocrinology department, and that department was in Xi'an, China. The data stem from a study of regulatory T cells in long-lasting Graves disease. Another study also made use of these data, one on T cells in Graves' hyperthyroidism and ophthalmopathy. That work adds: Ophthalmopathy cases were set apart from stable hyperthyroidism by a 13 V-J model.

The origin of this receptor is a woman in her fifties or sixties with Graves disease. The input for sequencing was peripheral blood mononuclear cells (PBMCs), taken at new diagnosis, from a patient treated with antithyroid drugs. This chain links TRBV5-1 with TRBJ2-3, with TRBD2 matching over 15 bases. The CDR3 loop reads CASSTGLAGGGTDTQYF. CDR3 coding DNA: TGCGCCAGCAGCACGGGACTAGCGGGAGGCGGCACAGATACGCAGTATTTT.